The 18 T cell receptor beta chains reported below all come from one sample, sequenced in a study of control samples from healthy donors and cancer patients. Clones were sequenced by immunoSEQ multiplex PCR, and TCRdb holds only the in-frame ones, with some missing. The data show around 76,000 clones, with 94% seen just once and about 6.2% held by the top ten. The sequenced material came from blood. These receptors were collected from a woman aged 40 to 50 in good health.

This rearrangement joins TRBV25-1 to TRBJ1-2, with D uncertain. This CDR3 has 17 amino acids. The germline V gene has CDR1 MGHDK and CDR2 SYGVNS. Trimming removed 0 bases at V and 1 base at J, with 15 bases between. This CDR3 reads CASSEYLSRDGNYGYTF. Written as DNA, the CDR3 is TGTGCCAGCAGTGAATATCTCTCCCGCGACGGTAACTATGGCTACACCTTC.

V is TRBV29-1 and J is TRBJ1-3, with 7 bases that match TRBD1. The CDR3 totals 13 residues. CDR1 and CDR2 (germline): SQVTM, ANQGSEA. After removal of 7 bases from V and 4 bases from J, the junction contained 7 bases not matched to a gene. The CDR3 DNA reads as TGCAGCGCCATAATGGACAGGGGAAACACCATATATTTT. Translating it yields CSAIMDRGNTIYF.

The V gene is TRBV7-9, the J gene TRBJ1-2; 7 bases fit TRBD1. CDR3 size: 14 residues. Trimming took 3 bases from V and 2 from J; bases not matched to a gene: 3. Germline V CDR1 and CDR2: SEHNR, FQNEAQ (reference sequence). The CDR3 nucleotides read TGTGCCAGCAGCTTTCCGACAGGGAACTATGGCTACACCTTC. This encodes CASSFPTGNYGYTF.

The chain couples TRBV4-2 to TRBJ1-1, with D maybe TRBD1 (5 bases). The CDR3 contains 15 residues. V was pared by 4 bases and J by 3 bases, with 15 bases between. Germline V gene sequence: CDR1 LGHNA, CDR2 YNFKEQ. The CDR3 here is CASSLRDGADTEAFF. The CDR3, as DNA: TGTGCCAGCAGCCTAAGGGACGGCGCGGACACTGAAGCTTTCTTT.

The chain combines TRBV9 with TRBJ2-7; D is ambiguous. Trimming stripped 3 bases from V and 3 bases from J, with 16 bases between. This CDR3 spans 15 amino acids. Germline V gene data show CDR1 as SGDLS and CDR2 as YYNGEE. CDR3 in amino acids: CASSEGRTPGYEQYF. The CDR3 DNA follows: TGTGCCAGCAGCGAGGGCCGGACCCCGGGCTACGAGCAGTACTTC.

The chain has TRBV7-9 and TRBJ2-1; D not resolved. Per germline, CDR1 SEHNR and CDR2 FQNEAQ (reference sequence). The CDR3 has 16 residues. The ends were cut back, 5 bases at V and 3 bases at J, with 17 bases in the middle. DNA of the CDR3: TGTGCCAGCAGCCTGAACGAAGCGCGGTACTACAATGAGCAGTTCTTC. Translated: CASSLNEARYYNEQFF.

The gene calls are TRBV5-4 and TRBJ2-1; D remains ambiguous. The germline gives CDR1 SGHNT, CDR2 YYREEE (reference sequence). The CDR3 length is 13 residues. Deletions cut 1 base from V and 7 bases from J, with 9 bases between. The CDR3 sequence is CASSLLSLNEQFF. The DNA for the CDR3 is TGTGCCAGCAGCTTGCTCAGTCTGAATGAGCAGTTCTTC.

The rearrangement links TRBV25-1 to TRBJ2-1; D gene unclear. This CDR3 is 8 amino acids long. In germline, CDR1 is MGHDK, CDR2 SYGVNS. V shed 11 bases and J shed 7 bases, with 3 bases lying between them. The CDR3 nucleotides are TGTGCCGGGAATGAGCAGTTCTTC. Translated, it gives CAGNEQFF. Full variable domain (remainder filled in from reference TRBV25-1 and TRBJ2-1): EADIYQTPRYLVIGTGKKITLECSQTMGHDKMYWYQQDPGMELHLIHYSYGVNSTEKGDLSSESTVSRIRTEHFPLTLESARPSHTSQYLCAGNEQFFGPGTRLTVL.

The chain combines TRBV18 with TRBJ2-2; possibly TRBD1 for D (6 bases). Germline V lookup: CDR1 KGHSH, CDR2 LQKENI. This CDR3 region has 14 residues. Trimming left V 3 bases short and J 1 base short, with 6 bases between. The DNA for the CDR3 is TGTGCCAGCTCACCGGGACAGAACACCGGGGAGCTGTTTTTT. It encodes CASSPGQNTGELFF.

V gene TRBV5-6 combines with J gene TRBJ1-6; D unclear. V was clipped by 1 base and J by 10 bases, with 15 bases between them. This CDR3 is 15 amino acids long. CDR1 is SGHDT and CDR2 is YYEEEE in the germline V gene. CDR3 protein: CASSLSGQHQSPLHF. The CDR3 DNA reads TGTGCCAGCAGCTTGTCCGGGCAGCACCAATCACCCCTCCACTTT.

The chain combines TRBV28 with TRBJ1-2; 9 bases are shared with TRBD1. The ends lost 4 bases at V and 4 bases at J; junction bases unmatched: 7. Germline V CDR1 and CDR2: MDHEN, SYDVKM. CDR3 length: 15 residues. DNA for the CDR3: TGTGCCAGCAGTTCCCAGGACAGGGGTGCCTATGGCTACACCTTC. It is translated as CASSSQDRGAYGYTF.

V is TRBV30 and J is TRBJ2-2; 10 positions agree with TRBD2. The CDR3 length is 16 residues. Germline V lookup: CDR1 GTSNPN, CDR2 SVGIG (reference sequence). The V segment lost 0 bases and the J segment 5 bases; nucleotides outside the gene matches: 6. DNA of the CDR3: TGTGCCTGGAGTGTAGCGGGAGGGCCGCGGACCGGGGAGCTGTTTTTT. It translates to CAWSVAGGPRTGELFF.

The gene calls are TRBV2 and TRBJ2-5; tentatively, D is TRBD2 (6 bases). This CDR3 has 12 residues. The V gene lost 4 bases and the J gene lost 5 bases, with 8 bases spanning the gap. Germline loops: CDR1 SNHLY, CDR2 FYNNEI. CDR3 sequence reads: CASSARGETQYF. The CDR3, as DNA: TGTGCCAGCAGTGCCCGGGGGGAGACCCAGTACTTC.

The V and J genes are TRBV10-1 and TRBJ2-1, with D maybe TRBD1 (6 bases). V was clipped by 3 bases and J by 9 bases, with 15 bases between them. Germline CDR1 is WNHNN and CDR2 is SYGVQD (reference sequence). This CDR3 has 14 amino acids. CDR3 in amino acids: CASSEGQPQGEQFF. The CDR3 bases are TGCGCCAGCAGTGAAGGTCAGCCACAGGGTGAGCAGTTCTTC.

This chain links TRBV28 with TRBJ1-5; no reliable D call. There are 11 residues in the CDR3. Germline V gene data show CDR1 as MDHEN and CDR2 as SYDVKM. Between the trimmed V and J ends, which lost 4 bases and 5 bases, there was a span of 3 bases. The CDR3 here is CASSSDQPQHF. CDR3 nucleotides: TGTGCCAGCAGTTCCGATCAGCCCCAGCATTTT.

The rearrangement links TRBV5-6 to TRBJ2-1; D unresolved. With 4 bases removed from V and 9 bases from J, the gap between germline ends came to 23 bases. The CDR3 totals 16 residues. Germline-derived CDR1 and CDR2 are SGHDT and YYEEEE. For the CDR3, the DNA is TGTGCCAGCAGCCTCGAAGGTCTCTCCCTCTTCGGTGAGCAGTTCTTC. It translates to CASSLEGLSLFGEQFF.

About this clone itself: The junction does not match germline at one end; this may be a read error. CDR3 protein: CATTGGRGAINIQYF. In DNA form, the CDR3 reads TGTGCCACCACGGGAGGGCGGGGGGCCATAAACATTCAGTACTTC. The chain links TRBV19 to TRBJ2-4, with 8 bases that match TRBD2. Germline CDR1 LNHDA, CDR2 SQIVND (reference sequence). The CDR3 sequence is 15 residues long.

V is TRBV28 and J is TRBJ1-1; TRBD1 is a possible D gene (5 bases). CDR3 length equals 15 residues. In germline, CDR1 is MDHEN, CDR2 SYDVKM. V lost 5 bases, J lost 4 bases, and 17 bases lay in between. CDR3 in DNA: TGTGCCAGCAGTCCGTATTTAGCGGGGGGCACTGAAGCTTTCTTT. Amino acid sequence: CASSPYLAGGTEAFF. The variable domain in full, completed from reference TRBV28 and TRBJ1-1, reads DVKVTQSSRYLVKRTGEKVFLECVQDMDHENMFWYRQDPGLGLRLIYFSYDVKMKEKGDIPEGYSVSREKKERFSLILESASTNQTSMYLCASSPYLAGGTEAFFGQGTRLTVV.